A selection of T cell receptor beta chains follows, all from one sample in a study of cytomegalovirus exposure and HLA in healthy donors. The data were produced by immunoSEQ multiplex PCR, yet TCRdb's version contains in-frame clones alone and is incomplete. This sample carries approximately 91,000 clones, more than 65% of them seen once, and the ten largest clones take approximately 10%. The sequenced material came from PBMCs. The origin of the receptors is a human donor in good health. The CDR3 runs from the conserved cysteine through the conserved F or W. A D gene is named only where the DNA matches it firmly. The listing skips clone size in some rows; elsewhere it reads once, few, many or a size class.

j_call v_call d_call clone_size cdr3_nt cdr3_aa
TRBJ2-1 TRBV25-1 TRBD2 . TGTGCCAGCAGTGCGGGACTAGCGGCCTACAATGAGCAGTTCTTC CASSAGLAAYNEQFF
TRBJ2-2 TRBV7-6 . . TGTGCCGCCCGGGCGGGAACGAACACCGGGGAGCTGTTTTTT CAARAGTNTGELFF
TRBJ2-2 TRBV18 TRBD1 once TGTGCCAGCTCACGGACGACAGGGGGATCCGGGGAGCTGTTTTTT CASSRTTGGSGELFF
TRBJ2-2 TRBV30 TRBD1 . TGTGCCTGGATAGCAACAGGGACAGCGAACACCGGGGAGCTGTTTTTT CAWIATGTANTGELFF
TRBJ2-7 TRBV7-2 TRBD2 . TGTGCCAGCAGCTCCCGGACTAGCGGGCGTCTAGAGCAGTACTTC CASSSRTSGRLEQYF
TRBJ2-1 TRBV5-8 . . TGTGCCAGCAGCTTGAGACAGATGTCAAACTACAATGAGCAGTTCTTC CASSLRQMSNYNEQFF
TRBJ1-1 TRBV9 . . TGTGCCAGCAGCCCAACGTGGGGCCGGGGGGAAGCTTTCTTT CASSPTWGRGEAFF
TRBJ2-1 TRBV6-5 TRBD2 few TGTGCCAGCAGCCTCGGGACTAGCGGGAGTGAGCAGTTCTTC CASSLGTSGSEQFF
TRBJ1-2 TRBV5-1 . . TGCGCCAGCAGTCGGGCAGGGGACGGCTACACCTTC CASSRAGDGYTF
TRBJ1-6 TRBV6-1 TRBD1 . TGTGCCAGCAGCCAGGGGGAGACCGGAAATTCACCCCTCCACTTT CASSQGETGNSPLHF
TRBJ1-3 TRBV9 TRBD1 . TGTGCCAGCACCTCTCAGGGGGGCGCAGGAAACACCATATATTTT CASTSQGGAGNTIYF
TRBJ1-5 TRBV5-1 . . TGCGCCAGCAGCTTCGGCCAGGGGTCCAATCAGCCCCAGCATTTT CASSFGQGSNQPQHF
TRBJ2-2 TRBV27 . . TGTGCCAGCAGTTTCGGCACCGGGGAGCTGTTTTTT CASSFGTGELFF
TRBJ1-4 TRBV2 . . TGTGCCAGCAGTTGGGGCATAACGACTAATGAAAAACTGTTTTTT CASSWGITTNEKLFF
TRBJ2-1 TRBV5-1 TRBD2 . TGCGCCAGCAGCCAGACTAGCGGGCGCTACAATGAGCAGTTCTTC CASSQTSGRYNEQFF
TRBJ1-1 TRBV11-1 TRBD1 . TGTGCCAGCAGCCTAAGGGACAGTTACACTGAAGCTTTCTTT CASSLRDSYTEAFF
TRBJ2-7 TRBV6-1 TRBD2 . TGTGCCAGCAGCCCGGGACTAGTTTCCTACGAGCAGTACTTC CASSPGLVSYEQYF
TRBJ1-3 TRBV6-1 . . TGTGCCAGCAGTCAATTGAGCTCTGGAAACACCATATATTTT CASSQLSSGNTIYF
TRBJ1-2 TRBV27 TRBD1 . TGTGCCAGCAGTTTGCAGGGGGCTAACTATGGCTACACCTTC CASSLQGANYGYTF
TRBJ2-5 TRBV4-1 . . TGCGCCAGCAGCCAAGTCCAGGCCCAAGAGACCCAGTACTTC CASSQVQAQETQYF
TRBJ2-2 TRBV5-4 TRBD1 . TGTGCCAGCAGGGGACAGGCGAGTGGGGAGCTGTTTTTT CASRGQASGELFF
TRBJ2-7 TRBV19 . . TGTGCCAGTAGTATCCAAAGAGGGTCCAACGAGCAGTACTTC CASSIQRGSNEQYF
TRBJ1-5 TRBV19 TRBD1 . TGTGCCAGTAGTCCCGGCCGACAGGGGAATCAGCCCCAGCATTTT CASSPGRQGNQPQHF
TRBJ2-3 TRBV6-4 TRBD2 few TGTGCCAGCAGTGACTCGGCTAGCGGGCACACAGATACGCAGTATTTT CASSDSASGHTDTQYF
TRBJ1-1 TRBV18 . . TGTGCCAGCTCACCGGGGGGGCAGGGCCGGGGTGAAGCTTTCTTT CASSPGGQGRGEAFF
TRBJ2-3 TRBV7-6 TRBD2 . TGTGCCAGCAGCTTTACTAGCGGGCAGCTCACAGATACGCAGTATTTT CASSFTSGQLTDTQYF
TRBJ2-7 TRBV6-5 TRBD1 . TGTGCCAGCAGCCCGACCGGCCAGGGGGTCCACGAGCAGTACTTC CASSPTGQGVHEQYF